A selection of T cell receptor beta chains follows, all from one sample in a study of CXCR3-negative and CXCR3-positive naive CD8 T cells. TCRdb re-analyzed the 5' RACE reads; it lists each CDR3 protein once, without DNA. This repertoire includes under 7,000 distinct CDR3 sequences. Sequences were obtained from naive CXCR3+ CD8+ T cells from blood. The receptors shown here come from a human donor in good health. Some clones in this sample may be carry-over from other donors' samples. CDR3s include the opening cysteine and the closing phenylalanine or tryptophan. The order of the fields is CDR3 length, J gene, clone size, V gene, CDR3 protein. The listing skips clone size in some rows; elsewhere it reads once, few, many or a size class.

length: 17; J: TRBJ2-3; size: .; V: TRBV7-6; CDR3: CASSLALAGSGTDTQYF
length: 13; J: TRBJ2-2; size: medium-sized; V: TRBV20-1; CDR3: CSARGGGTGELFF
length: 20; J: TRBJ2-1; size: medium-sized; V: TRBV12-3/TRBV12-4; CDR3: CASSLPGWGHTGVIANEQFF
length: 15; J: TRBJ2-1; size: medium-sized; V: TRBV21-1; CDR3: CASSKAPQENNEQFF
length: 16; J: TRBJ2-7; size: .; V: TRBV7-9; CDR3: CASSLSDGETRYEQYF
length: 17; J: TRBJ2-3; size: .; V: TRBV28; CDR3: CASRRYGDRDVTDTQYF
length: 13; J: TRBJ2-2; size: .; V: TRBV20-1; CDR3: CSAGSWNTGELFF
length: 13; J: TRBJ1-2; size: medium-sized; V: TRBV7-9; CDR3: CASSGTENYGYTF
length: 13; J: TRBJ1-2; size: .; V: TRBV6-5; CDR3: CASTLGDTKGYTF
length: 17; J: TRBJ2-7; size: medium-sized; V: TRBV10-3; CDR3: CAISELYSGSPSYEQYF
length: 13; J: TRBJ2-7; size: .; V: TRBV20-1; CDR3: CSAISGSSYEQYF
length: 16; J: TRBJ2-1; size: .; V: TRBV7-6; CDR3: CASSLSQAGSYNEQFF
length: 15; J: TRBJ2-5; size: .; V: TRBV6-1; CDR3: CASSDYVGNQETQYF
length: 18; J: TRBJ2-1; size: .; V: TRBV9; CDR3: CASSSKSGLNSSYNEQFF
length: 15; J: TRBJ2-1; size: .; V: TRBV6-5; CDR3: CASSYAAGTQNEQFF
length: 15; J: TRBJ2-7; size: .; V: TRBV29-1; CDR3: CSVSIEGAPWGEQYF
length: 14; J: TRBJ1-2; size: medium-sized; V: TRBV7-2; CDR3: CASSFLGQEYGYTF
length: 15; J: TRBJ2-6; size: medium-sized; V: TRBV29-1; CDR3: CSVVARRNGANVLTF
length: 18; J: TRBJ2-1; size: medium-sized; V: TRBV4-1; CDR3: CASSQYSGRVRGKNEQFF
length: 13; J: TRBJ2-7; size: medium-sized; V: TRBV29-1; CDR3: CSVPDRGLNEQYF
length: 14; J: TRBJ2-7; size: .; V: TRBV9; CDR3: CASSVALLAGEQYF
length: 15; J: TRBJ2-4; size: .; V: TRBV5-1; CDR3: CASSPRGESEGIQYF
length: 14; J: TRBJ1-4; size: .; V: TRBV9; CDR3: CASSQGGTNEKLFF
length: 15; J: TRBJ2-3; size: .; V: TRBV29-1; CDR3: CSVEESASGTDTQYF
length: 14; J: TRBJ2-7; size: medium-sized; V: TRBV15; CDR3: CATSSDREEDEQYF
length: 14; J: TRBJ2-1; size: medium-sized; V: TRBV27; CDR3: CASSLTGSYNEQFF
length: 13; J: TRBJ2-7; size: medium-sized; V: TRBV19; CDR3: CASSGLRFYEQYF
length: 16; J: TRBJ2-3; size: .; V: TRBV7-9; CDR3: CASSTTGRYDVDTQYF